Following are 11 T cell receptor beta chains from one sample sequenced in a study of cytomegalovirus exposure and HLA in healthy donors. Both 60 Vbeta primers and 13 Jbeta primers went into the PCR. Assay used: immunoSEQ multiplex PCR; TCRdb lists only in-frame clones, some missing. Among 100,000 to 150,000 clones listed, approximately 79% were seen once. Source material: PBMCs. These receptors were obtained from a man aged 25-45 years in good health and CMV-seronegative.

This clone was seen only a few times. This rearrangement joins TRBV6-1 to TRBJ2-3, with 10 positions matching TRBD2. In germline, CDR1 is MNHNS, CDR2 SASEGT. J was trimmed by 5 bases and V by 10 bases; bases with no gene match: 9. CDR3 length: 14 amino acids. The CDR3 here is CATKSGGELDTQYF. In nucleotides, the CDR3 is TGTGCCACCAAGAGCGGGGGGGAACTAGATACGCAGTATTTT.

V is TRBV29-1 and J is TRBJ1-1; D might be TRBD1 (6 bases). Deletions cut 6 bases from V and 0 bases from J, with 14 bases between. Germline V gives CDR1 SQVTM, CDR2 ANQGSEA. The CDR3 is 14 amino acids. CDR3 in amino acids: CSVGGPGMNTEAFF. For the CDR3, the DNA is TGCAGCGTAGGGGGTCCAGGGATGAACACTGAAGCTTTCTTT.

The chain uses TRBV18 and TRBJ1-6; D is unclear. This CDR3 is built from 15 residues. The ends were cut back, 3 bases at V and 5 bases at J, with 11 bases in the middle. Germline loops: CDR1 KGHSH, CDR2 LQKENI. The CDR3 DNA is TGTGCCAGCTCACCTCAACCAGGAAATAATTCACCCCTCCACTTT. As protein: CASSPQPGNNSPLHF.

The gene calls are TRBV5-4 and TRBJ2-4; tentatively, D is TRBD2 (6 bases). Germline V gives CDR1 SGHNT, CDR2 YYREEE (reference sequence). This CDR3 spans 16 amino acids. Trimming took off 4 bases at V and 4 bases at J, with 18 bases between the two ends. The CDR3 coding sequence is TGTGCCAGCAGCCAGGAAGCGGGCAGACCTAAAAACATTCAGTACTTC. The encoded protein is CASSQEAGRPKNIQYF.

This chain uses TRBV5-1 with TRBJ2-3; TRBD2 agrees at 9 bases. With 0 bases clipped from V and 8 bases from J, the junction kept 10 bases outside the gene matches. Germline V gives CDR1 SGHRS, CDR2 YFSETQ. This CDR3 has 16 residues. DNA for the CDR3: TGCGCCAGCAGCTTGGGAACTAGCGGGCCCGGGCCTACGCAGTATTTT. Encoded protein: CASSLGTSGPGPTQYF.

CDR3 loop: CASSLEPPGQTYEQYF. The CDR3 DNA reads as TGTGCCAGCAGCTTGGAACCCCCGGGACAGACCTACGAGCAGTACTTC. This chain joins TRBV7-3 and TRBJ2-7; 7 positions match TRBD1. Germline CDR1 reads SGHTA; CDR2 reads FQGTGA. Unmatched junction bases numbered 10, after V lost 3 bases and J lost 2 bases. This CDR3 spans 16 amino acids.

J is TRBJ2-6 and V is TRBV19; D possibly corresponds to TRBD2 (6 bases). This CDR3 is 16 amino acids long. Germline CDR1 LNHDA, CDR2 SQIVND (reference sequence). V lost 3 bases, J lost 0 bases, and 9 bases lay in between. CDR3 in amino acids: CASSMGGRSGANVLTF. The CDR3 DNA follows: TGTGCCAGTAGTATGGGGGGTCGCTCTGGGGCCAACGTCCTGACTTTC.

CDR3 in amino acids: CASSFPGGGSYGYTF. CDR3 coding DNA: TGTGCCAGCAGCTTTCCAGGGGGCGGTAGCTATGGCTACACCTTC. This chain joins TRBV7-3 and TRBJ1-2, with 8 bases matching TRBD1. Unmatched junction bases numbered 7, after V lost 3 bases and J lost 4 bases. The CDR3 covers 15 residues. Germline lookup yields CDR1 SGHTA and CDR2 FQGTGA.

The genes are TRBV5-1 and TRBJ1-5, with TRBD1 matching over 10 bases. The V segment lost 0 bases and the J segment 6 bases; nucleotides outside the gene matches: 0. The CDR3 has 14 residues. CDR1 is SGHRS, CDR2 YFSETQ, per germline. The CDR3 here is CASSLGTGGQPQHF. The DNA for the CDR3 is TGCGCCAGCAGCTTGGGGACAGGGGGTCAGCCCCAGCATTTT.

The V call is TRBV5-4, the J call TRBJ2-3; D remains unclear. This CDR3 contains 16 residues. The germline V gene encodes CDR1 SGHNT and CDR2 YYREEE (reference sequence). V lost 0 bases and J lost 0, with 11 bases in between. In nucleotides, the CDR3 is TGTGCCAGCAGCTTGGTTAGGAGATCTAGCACAGATACGCAGTATTTT. Translation: CASSLVRRSSTDTQYF. Full variable domain (rest looked up from reference TRBV5-4 and TRBJ2-3): ETGVTQSPTHLIKTRGQQVTLRCSSQSGHNTVSWYQQALGQGPQFIFQYYREEENGRGNFPPRFSGLQFPNYSSELNVNALELDDSALYLCASSLVRRSSTDTQYFGPGTRLTVL.

The V gene is TRBV5-1, the J gene TRBJ2-3, with 13 bases matching TRBD2. From germline, CDR1 is SGHRS and CDR2 YFSETQ. The V and J ends lost 2 bases and 5 bases, in that order; junction bases with no gene match: 8. There are 17 residues in the CDR3. The CDR3 loop is CASSFSVTSGGEDTQYF. Written as DNA, the CDR3 is TGCGCCAGCAGCTTCTCTGTAACTAGCGGGGGGGAAGATACGCAGTATTTT.